The 25 T cell receptor beta chains reported below all come from one sample, sequenced in a study of blood T cell repertoires in COVID-19. Some clones are missing from TCRdb's copy, which holds only in-frame ones; the method was immunoSEQ multiplex PCR. This table holds about 260,000 clones, around 90% found once. Material for sequencing was peripheral blood. These receptors originate from a human donor in a cohort sampled during active COVID-19.

This chain links TRBV6-2 or TRBV6-3 with TRBJ2-7, with D possibly being TRBD2 (6 bases). CDR1 MNHEY and CDR2 SVGEGT come from the germline V gene. This CDR3 is 15 amino acids long. Trimming left V 0 bases short and J 6 bases short, with 15 bases between. The CDR3 loop reads CASSYSIQGGGEQYF. CDR3 sequence (DNA): TGTGCCAGCAGTTACTCGATCCAGGGAGGAGGCGAGCAGTACTTC.

This clone has only one observation. The chain couples TRBV10-2 to TRBJ1-2; TRBD1 is a possible D gene (6 bases). This CDR3 is built from 14 residues. V lost 6 bases, J lost 0 bases, and 11 bases lay in between. Germline CDR1 is WSHSY and CDR2 is SAAADI. CDR3 amino acids: CASRETGANYGYTF. CDR3 sequence (DNA): TGCGCCAGCAGGGAGACAGGAGCTAACTATGGCTACACCTTC.

The genes are TRBV19 and TRBJ2-7, with a possible D match to TRBD1 (5 bases). With 3 bases removed from V and 3 bases from J, the gap between germline ends came to 9 bases. The CDR3 loop spans 13 amino acids. Looked up from germline, CDR1 is LNHDA and CDR2 is SQIVND (reference sequence). The CDR3 loop is CASSIPGNYEQYF. The CDR3 DNA reads TGTGCCAGTAGTATCCCAGGGAACTACGAGCAGTACTTC.

The rearrangement joins TRBV7-2 to TRBJ2-7; no clear D. V was cut by 0 bases and J by 4 bases, with 4 bases left in between. The CDR3 extends over 12 amino acids. The germline V gene has CDR1 SGHTA and CDR2 FQGNSA. The CDR3 nucleotides read TGTGCCAGCAGCTTAGCGGCATACGAGCAGTACTTC. This gives the protein CASSLAAYEQYF.

This sequence joins TRBV18 and TRBJ2-5, with a tentative D call TRBD2 (6 bases). Germline CDR1 reads KGHSH; CDR2 reads LQKENI. Trimming took 3 bases from V and 3 from J, leaving 14 bases between them. This CDR3 is 15 amino acids long. The CDR3 here is CASSPSGLYKETQYF. The DNA for the CDR3 is TGTGCCAGCTCACCCTCGGGACTGTACAAAGAGACCCAGTACTTC.

This chain joins TRBV6-5 and TRBJ1-5; no firm D call. The ends were cut back, 0 bases at V and 3 bases at J, with 6 bases in the middle. This CDR3 has 14 amino acids. Per the germline V gene, CDR1 is MNHEY and CDR2 is SVGAGI. CDR3 loop: CASSYSFNNQPQHF. The DNA of the CDR3 is TGTGCCAGCAGTTACTCGTTCAACAATCAGCCCCAGCATTTT.

V and J are TRBV7-9 and TRBJ2-7; no reliable D call. V lost 5 bases and J 4 bases, leaving 18 bases between the germline ends. The CDR3 extends over 15 amino acids. Germline V gene lookup returns CDR1 SEHNR and CDR2 FQNEAQ (reference sequence). CDR3 sequence: CASSPQYGGSYEQYF. DNA of the CDR3: TGTGCCAGCAGCCCCCAGTACGGCGGATCTTACGAGCAGTACTTC.

V and J are TRBV24-1 and TRBJ1-1, with 7 bases matching TRBD1. Trimming removed 5 bases from V and 5 bases from J; junction bases left unmatched: 7. In germline, CDR1 is KGHDR, CDR2 SFDVKD. The CDR3 totals 14 residues. The CDR3 spells CATSGEGARTEAFF. CDR3 DNA sequence: TGTGCCACCAGTGGAGAGGGGGCAAGGACTGAAGCTTTCTTT.

This clone was detected only a few times. The rearrangement uses TRBV15 and TRBJ1-1, with D maybe TRBD1 (5 bases). V lost 7 bases and J 1 base, leaving 10 bases between the germline ends. The germline gives CDR1 LNHNV, CDR2 YYDKDF (reference sequence). The CDR3 is 13 amino acids. The CDR3 sequence is CATTGSRNTEAFF. In DNA, the CDR3 is TGTGCCACCACAGGGTCCAGGAACACTGAAGCTTTCTTT.

The chain couples TRBV6-6 to TRBJ2-7, with a tentative D call TRBD1 (5 bases). The germline V and J ends were trimmed by 2 bases and 9 bases, with 20 bases remaining between them. This CDR3 comprises 15 residues. In germline, CDR1 is MNHNY, CDR2 SVGAGI (reference sequence). DNA of the CDR3: TGTGCCAGCAGTTACGGGCGACAGTTGCGAGAAGGGCAGTACTTC. Protein product: CASSYGRQLREGQYF.

The chain combines TRBV2 with TRBJ1-4, with 8 nucleotides matching TRBD1. There are 16 residues in the CDR3. From germline, CDR1 is SNHLY and CDR2 FYNNEI. With 6 bases clipped from V and 4 bases from J, the junction kept 10 bases outside the gene matches. The CDR3 nucleotides read TGTGCCAGCAGCGTTACAGGGGGGGTATATAATGAAAAACTGTTTTTT. Protein product: CASSVTGGVYNEKLFF.

The table lists this clone with a count of one. The V call is TRBV29-1, the J call TRBJ2-3; TRBD2 aligns across 8 bases. The CDR3 has 15 residues. Germline trimming cut 6 bases from V and 2 bases from J; bases unmatched to any gene: 10. Germline V lookup: CDR1 SQVTM, CDR2 ANQGSEA. CDR3 amino acids: CSVAKLAAFTDTQYF. CDR3 in DNA: TGCAGCGTAGCCAAACTAGCGGCTTTCACAGATACGCAGTATTTT.

The V gene is TRBV19, the J gene TRBJ1-1; D call uncertain. The germline gives CDR1 LNHDA, CDR2 SQIVND (reference sequence). The CDR3 extends over 13 amino acids. V lost 6 bases, J lost 7 bases, and 15 bases lay in between. CDR3 sequence reads: CASSTTENGEAFF. The CDR3 region has the DNA TGTGCCAGTAGCACAACGGAGAACGGTGAAGCTTTCTTT.

This chain uses TRBV30 with TRBJ2-7; possibly TRBD2 for D (6 bases). Per germline, CDR1 GTSNPN and CDR2 SVGIG (reference sequence). V lost 4 bases, J lost 7 bases, and 14 bases lay in between. This CDR3 is built from 12 residues. CDR3 nucleotides: TGTGCCTGGAACCCGGACGGGGGAGAGCAGTACTTC. It translates to CAWNPDGGEQYF.

This clone occurred many times. CDR3 sequence reads: CAWSTSYGLGDEQYF. The CDR3 DNA follows: TGTGCCTGGAGTACCTCCTATGGACTAGGCGACGAGCAGTACTTC. This chain connects TRBV30 to TRBJ2-7, with 7 bases matching TRBD2. CDR1 and CDR2 from the germline V gene are GTSNPN and SVGIG (reference sequence). The CDR3 contains 15 residues. V trimming: 2 bases; J trimming: 5 bases; junction bases outside the gene matches: 12.

This clone was recorded once. The chain uses TRBV5-1 and TRBJ1-4; D is uncertain. The CDR3 extends over 16 amino acids. Trimming shortened V by 4 bases and J by 7 bases, and 20 bases separated the two germline ends. Germline V CDR1 and CDR2: SGHRS, YFSETQ. For the CDR3, the DNA is TGCGCCAGCAGCGTGCCCCGGGCCGGAGGTGCTGAAAAACTGTTTTTT. This translates into CASSVPRAGGAEKLFF.

The CDR3 sequence: CASSLWDTGGISPLHF. The CDR3 DNA is TGTGCCAGCAGCTTGTGGGATACAGGGGGTATTTCACCCCTCCACTTT. V usage is TRBV5-6 and J usage is TRBJ1-6; 8 positions match TRBD1. V lost 1 base, J lost 9 bases, and 9 bases stayed unmatched. The CDR3 extends over 16 amino acids. The germline CDR1 and CDR2 sequences are SGHDT and YYEEEE.

The V call is TRBV19, the J call TRBJ1-5, with 8 bases identical to TRBD1. Germline V CDR1 and CDR2: LNHDA, SQIVND (reference sequence). This CDR3 is 15 amino acids long. V gave up 4 bases and J gave up 2 bases; unmatched junction bases: 4. CDR3 amino acids: CASSKTGAGNQPQHF. CDR3 in DNA: TGTGCCAGTAGTAAGACAGGGGCCGGCAATCAGCCCCAGCATTTT.

This rearrangement joins TRBV19 to TRBJ2-1, with D maybe TRBD1 (5 bases). Germline lookup yields CDR1 LNHDA and CDR2 SQIVND (reference sequence). This CDR3 has 16 amino acids. The V gene lost 4 bases and the J gene lost 0 bases, with 13 bases spanning the gap. CDR3 protein: CASSTRQGSSYNEQFF. CDR3 bases: TGTGCCAGTAGTACGCGGCAGGGTAGCTCCTACAATGAGCAGTTCTTC.

This rearrangement joins TRBV7-9 to TRBJ2-7; 9 nucleotides line up with TRBD2. This CDR3 contains 14 residues. Germline assignment: CDR1 SEHNR and CDR2 FQNEAQ (reference sequence). The V and J ends lost 5 bases and 5 bases, in that order; junction bases with no gene match: 7. The CDR3 loop reads CASSSWTSADEQYF. The CDR3, as DNA: TGTGCCAGCAGCAGCTGGACTAGCGCAGACGAGCAGTACTTC.

The chain recombines TRBV7-2 with TRBJ1-2; D is uncertain. This CDR3 has 14 residues. Germline V gene sequence: CDR1 SGHTA, CDR2 FQGNSA. The V and J ends lost 6 bases and 1 base respectively, with 12 bases between them. The CDR3 loop is CASRSAGSNYGYTF. Here the CDR3 DNA reads TGTGCCAGCAGGTCCGCTGGCAGTAACTATGGCTACACCTTC.

The chain links TRBV28 to TRBJ2-7, with a possible D match to TRBD2 (6 bases). Germline V gene data show CDR1 as MDHEN and CDR2 as SYDVKM. CDR3 length equals 15 residues. Trimming stripped 7 bases from V and 0 bases from J, with 16 bases between. CDR3: CASNFEERVSYEQYF. The CDR3 DNA reads as TGTGCCAGCAACTTTGAGGAGCGGGTCTCCTACGAGCAGTACTTC.

V is TRBV4-3 and J is TRBJ2-1, with D perhaps matching TRBD1 (6 bases). The CDR3 extends over 15 amino acids. V was shortened by 0 bases and J by 3 bases, with 9 bases between the two germline ends. Germline loops: CDR1 LGHNA, CDR2 YSLEER. DNA of the CDR3: TGCGCCAGCAGCCAAGAAGGGGGTCGCTACAATGAGCAGTTCTTC. Residues: CASSQEGGRYNEQFF.

V is TRBV6-1 and J is TRBJ2-7; 10 bases match TRBD2. Unmatched junction bases numbered 17, after V lost 4 bases and J lost 2 bases. CDR3 length: 19 amino acids. Germline CDR1 MNHNS, CDR2 SASEGT. CDR3 nucleotides: TGTGCCAGCAGTGCTTACAGGGGTACTAGCGGGACCCCTCCCTACGAGCAGTACTTC. Translation gives CASSAYRGTSGTPPYEQYF.

The sample holds one count of this clone. This chain links TRBV10-3 with TRBJ2-7; TRBD1 matches at 10 bases. This CDR3 is 15 amino acids long. V dropped 2 bases and J dropped 6; count of bases not matched to a gene: 7. CDR1 is ENHRY, CDR2 SYGVKD, per germline. The CDR3 DNA is TGTGCCATCAGTGAGAGGGGACAGGGGTCAGGCGAGCAGTACTTC. Amino acids: CAISERGQGSGEQYF.